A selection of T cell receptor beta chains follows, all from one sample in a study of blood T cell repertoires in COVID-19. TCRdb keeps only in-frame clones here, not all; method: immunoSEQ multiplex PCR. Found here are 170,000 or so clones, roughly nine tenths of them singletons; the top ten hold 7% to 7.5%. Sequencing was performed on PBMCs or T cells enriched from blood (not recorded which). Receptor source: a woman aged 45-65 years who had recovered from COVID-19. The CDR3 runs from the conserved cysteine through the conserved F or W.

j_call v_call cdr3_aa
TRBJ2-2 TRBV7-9 CASSSPGSGILTGELFF
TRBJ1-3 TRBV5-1 CASSLGDRDGNTIYF
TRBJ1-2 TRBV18 CASSPPETPYGYTF
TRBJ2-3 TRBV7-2 CASSLRPTSPLAITDTQYF
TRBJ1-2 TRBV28 CASRPMRGPVNYGYTF
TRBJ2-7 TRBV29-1 CSVAARGLGYEQYF
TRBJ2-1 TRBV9 CASSVVLAGANNEQFF
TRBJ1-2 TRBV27 CASSPRDRVANYGYTF
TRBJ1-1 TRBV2 CASRGVYSMNTEAFF
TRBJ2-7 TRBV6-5 CASNLAGGPYEQYF
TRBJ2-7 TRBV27 CASSLSGTGILYEQYF
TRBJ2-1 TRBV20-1 CSASEREGRSRPFF
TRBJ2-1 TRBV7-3 CASSWGLAGVYEQFF
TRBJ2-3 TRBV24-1 CATSDLGAGGPDTQYF
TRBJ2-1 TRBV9 CAQRNEQFF
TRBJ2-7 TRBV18 CASSQDSDGQYF
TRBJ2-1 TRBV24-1 CATSAGGEQFF
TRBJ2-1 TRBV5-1 CASSLVASGSNEQFF
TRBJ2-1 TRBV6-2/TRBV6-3 CASSYDMGGYNEQFF
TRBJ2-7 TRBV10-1 CASSGNRGEQYF
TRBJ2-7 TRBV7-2 CASSFGDLSYEQYF
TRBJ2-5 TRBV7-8 CASSGDTLGGTQYF
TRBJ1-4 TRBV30 CAWSGRGPEKLFF
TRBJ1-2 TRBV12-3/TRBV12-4 CASSPRLGGYTF
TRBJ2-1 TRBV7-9 CASTLAGETYNEQFF
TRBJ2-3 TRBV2 CASSPRAGGTDTQYF
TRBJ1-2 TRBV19 CASSPRDRGYTF
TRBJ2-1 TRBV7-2 CASSFSGSSYNEQFF
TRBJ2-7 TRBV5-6 CASTPAAGGDYEQYF
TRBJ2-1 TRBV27 CASSPRTGGMSSSEQFF
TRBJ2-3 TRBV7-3 CASSSTGALGDTQYF
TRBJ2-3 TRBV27 CASSFGTGGGSTDTQYF
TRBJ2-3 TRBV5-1 CASTRQEGTDTQYF
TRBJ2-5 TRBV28 CASSLMGQGDFQETQYF
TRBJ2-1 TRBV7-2 CASSLWVTHLYNEQFF
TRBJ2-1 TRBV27 CASSPLAGVYNEQFF
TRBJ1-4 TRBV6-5 CASNYGTVNEKLFF
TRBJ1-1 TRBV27 CASRDRGRTTEAFF
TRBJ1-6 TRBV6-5 CASSYARRDSPLHF
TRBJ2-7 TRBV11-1 CASSYGTDSRSYEQYF
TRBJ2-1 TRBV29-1 CSVEDRRRHEIYNEQFF
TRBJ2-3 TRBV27 CASSLGEVKDTQYF
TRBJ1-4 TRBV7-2 CASSPRFWQGDEKLFF
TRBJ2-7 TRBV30 CAWSVRAGSDQYF
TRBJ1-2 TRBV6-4 CASSSNREGRGYTF
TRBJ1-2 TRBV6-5 CASSFDRGRITQF